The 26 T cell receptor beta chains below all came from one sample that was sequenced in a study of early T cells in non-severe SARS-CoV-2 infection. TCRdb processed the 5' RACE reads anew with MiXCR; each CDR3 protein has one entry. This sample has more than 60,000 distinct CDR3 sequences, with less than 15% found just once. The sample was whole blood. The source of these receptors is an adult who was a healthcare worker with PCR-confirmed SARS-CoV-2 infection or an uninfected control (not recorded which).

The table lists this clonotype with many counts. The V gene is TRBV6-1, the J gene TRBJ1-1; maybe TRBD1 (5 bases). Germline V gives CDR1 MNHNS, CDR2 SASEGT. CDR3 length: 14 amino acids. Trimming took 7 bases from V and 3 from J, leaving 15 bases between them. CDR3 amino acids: CASIFSLGDTEAFF. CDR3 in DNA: TGTGCCAGCATCTTCAGCCTGGGGGACACTGAAGCTTTCTTT.

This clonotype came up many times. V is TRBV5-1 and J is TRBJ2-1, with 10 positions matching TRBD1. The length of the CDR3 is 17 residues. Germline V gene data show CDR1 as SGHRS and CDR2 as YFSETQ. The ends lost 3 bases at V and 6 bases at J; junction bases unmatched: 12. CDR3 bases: TGCGCCAGCAGCTCCCGGGACAGGGGTCTGACGGTCAATGAGCAGTTCTTC. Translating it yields CASSSRDRGLTVNEQFF.

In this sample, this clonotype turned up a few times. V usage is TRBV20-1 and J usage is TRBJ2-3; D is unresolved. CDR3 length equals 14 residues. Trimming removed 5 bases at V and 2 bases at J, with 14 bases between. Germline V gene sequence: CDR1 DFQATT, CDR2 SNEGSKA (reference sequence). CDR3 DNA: TGCAGTGCTCGACCTTATCCTACCACAGATACGCAGTATTTT. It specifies CSARPYPTTDTQYF.

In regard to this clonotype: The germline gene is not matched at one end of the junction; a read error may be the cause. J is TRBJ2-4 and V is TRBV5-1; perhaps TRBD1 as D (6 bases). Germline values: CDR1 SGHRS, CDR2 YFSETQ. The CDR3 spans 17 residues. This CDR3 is CSSSLGDTGTGRNIQYF. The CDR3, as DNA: TGCTCCAGCAGCTTGGGAGACACAGGGACGGGGCGGAACATTCAGTACTTC.

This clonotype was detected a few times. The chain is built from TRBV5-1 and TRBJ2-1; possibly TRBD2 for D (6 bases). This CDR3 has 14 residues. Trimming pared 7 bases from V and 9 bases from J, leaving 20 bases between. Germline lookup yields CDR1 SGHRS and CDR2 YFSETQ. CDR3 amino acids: CASSVRGTDGEQFF. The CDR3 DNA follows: TGCGCCAGCTCGGTACGGGGGACCGACGGTGAGCAGTTCTTC.

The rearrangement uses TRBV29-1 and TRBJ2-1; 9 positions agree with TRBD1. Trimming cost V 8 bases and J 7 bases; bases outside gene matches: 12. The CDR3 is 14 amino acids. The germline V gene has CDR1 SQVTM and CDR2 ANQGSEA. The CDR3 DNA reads TGCAGCTCGAGGAGGGGGACAGGGCAGAATGAGCAGTTCTTC. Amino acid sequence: CSSRRGTGQNEQFF.

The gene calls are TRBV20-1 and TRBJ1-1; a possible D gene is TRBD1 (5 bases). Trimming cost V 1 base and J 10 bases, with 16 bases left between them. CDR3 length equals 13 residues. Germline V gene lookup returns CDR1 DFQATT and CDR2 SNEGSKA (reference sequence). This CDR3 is CSARAGPTRGAFF. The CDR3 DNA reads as TGCAGTGCTAGAGCAGGGCCGACCCGGGGAGCTTTCTTT.

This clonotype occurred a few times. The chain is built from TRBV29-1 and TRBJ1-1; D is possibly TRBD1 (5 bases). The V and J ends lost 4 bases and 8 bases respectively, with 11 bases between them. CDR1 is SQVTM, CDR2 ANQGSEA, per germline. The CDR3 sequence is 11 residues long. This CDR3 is CSVGRDSEAFF. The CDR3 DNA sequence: TGCAGCGTTGGAAGAGACAGCGAAGCTTTCTTT.

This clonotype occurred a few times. CDR3 coding DNA: TGTGCCAGCAGCGAGGACAGGATTTACGAGCAGTACTTC. This gives the protein CASSEDRIYEQYF. This chain joins TRBV2 and TRBJ2-7; 7 bases align to TRBD1. The CDR3 sequence is 13 residues long. The J segment lost 4 bases and the V segment lost 6 bases, leaving 6 bases of the junction unmatched. The germline V gene has CDR1 SNHLY and CDR2 FYNNEI.

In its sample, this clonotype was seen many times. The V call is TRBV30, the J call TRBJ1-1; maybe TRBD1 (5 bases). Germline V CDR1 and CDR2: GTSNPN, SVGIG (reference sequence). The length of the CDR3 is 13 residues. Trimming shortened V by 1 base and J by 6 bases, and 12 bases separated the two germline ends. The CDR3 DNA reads TGTGCCTGGAGTGGCGGTTCGGGGCCTGAAGCTTTCTTT. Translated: CAWSGGSGPEAFF. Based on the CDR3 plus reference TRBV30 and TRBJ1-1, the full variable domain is SQTIHQWPATLVQPVGSPLSLECTVEGTSNPNLYWYRQAAGRGLQLLFYSVGIGQISSEVPQNLSASRPQDRQFILSSKKLLLSDSGFYLCAWSGGSGPEAFFGQGTRLTVV.

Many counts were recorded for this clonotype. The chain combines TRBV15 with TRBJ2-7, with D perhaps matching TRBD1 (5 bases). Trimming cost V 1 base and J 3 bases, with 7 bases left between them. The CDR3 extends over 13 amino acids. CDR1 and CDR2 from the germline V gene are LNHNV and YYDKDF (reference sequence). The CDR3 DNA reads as TGTGCCACCAGCAGAGTAGACAGCTACGAGCAGTACTTC. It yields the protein CATSRVDSYEQYF.

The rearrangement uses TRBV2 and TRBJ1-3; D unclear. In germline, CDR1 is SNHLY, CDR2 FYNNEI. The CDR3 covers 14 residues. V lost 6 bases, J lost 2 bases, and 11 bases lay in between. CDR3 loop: CASSPDGTGNTIYF. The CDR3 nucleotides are TGTGCCAGCAGCCCGGACGGAACTGGAAACACCATATATTTT.

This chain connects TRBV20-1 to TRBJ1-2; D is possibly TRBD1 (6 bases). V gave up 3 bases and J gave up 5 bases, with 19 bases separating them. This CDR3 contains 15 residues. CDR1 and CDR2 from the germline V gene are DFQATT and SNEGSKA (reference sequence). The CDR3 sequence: CSASGSQGIYYGYTF. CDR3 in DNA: TGCAGTGCTAGTGGGAGTCAGGGGATTTATTATGGCTACACCTTC.

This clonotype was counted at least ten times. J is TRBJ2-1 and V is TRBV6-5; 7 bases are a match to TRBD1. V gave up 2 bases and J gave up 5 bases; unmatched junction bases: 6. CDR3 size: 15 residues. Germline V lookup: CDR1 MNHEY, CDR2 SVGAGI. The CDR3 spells CASSYRPQGHNEQFF. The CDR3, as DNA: TGTGCCAGCAGTTACCGCCCACAGGGGCACAATGAGCAGTTCTTC.

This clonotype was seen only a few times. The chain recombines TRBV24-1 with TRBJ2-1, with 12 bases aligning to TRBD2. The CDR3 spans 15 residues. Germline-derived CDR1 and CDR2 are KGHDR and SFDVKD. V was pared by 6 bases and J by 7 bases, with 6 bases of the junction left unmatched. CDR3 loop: CATSLAGGLGNEQFF. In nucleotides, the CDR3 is TGTGCCACCAGTCTAGCGGGAGGGCTTGGAAATGAGCAGTTCTTC.

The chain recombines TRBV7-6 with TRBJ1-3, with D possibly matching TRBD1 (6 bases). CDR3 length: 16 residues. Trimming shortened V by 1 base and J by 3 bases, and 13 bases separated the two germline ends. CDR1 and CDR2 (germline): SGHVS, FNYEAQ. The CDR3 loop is CASSLVWTEDGNTIYF. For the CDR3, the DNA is TGTGCCAGCAGCTTAGTCTGGACAGAGGATGGAAACACCATATATTTT.

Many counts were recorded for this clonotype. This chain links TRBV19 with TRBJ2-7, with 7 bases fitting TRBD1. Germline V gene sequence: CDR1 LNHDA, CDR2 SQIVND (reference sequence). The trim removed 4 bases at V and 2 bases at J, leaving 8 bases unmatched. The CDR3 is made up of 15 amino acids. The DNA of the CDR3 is TGTGCCAGTAGTAAGGGGGCAGGGGGTCCCTACGAGCAGTACTTC. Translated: CASSKGAGGPYEQYF.

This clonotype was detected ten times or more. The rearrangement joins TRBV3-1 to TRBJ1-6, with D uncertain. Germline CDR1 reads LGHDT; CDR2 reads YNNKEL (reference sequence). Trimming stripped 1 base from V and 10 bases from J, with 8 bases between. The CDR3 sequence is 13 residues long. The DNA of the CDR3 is TGTGCCAGCAGCCAAGGTCAGTGGTCACCCCTCCACTTT. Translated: CASSQGQWSPLHF.

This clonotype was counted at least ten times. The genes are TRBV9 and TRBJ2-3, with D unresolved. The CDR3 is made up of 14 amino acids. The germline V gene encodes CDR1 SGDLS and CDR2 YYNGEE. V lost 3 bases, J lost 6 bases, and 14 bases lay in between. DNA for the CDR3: TGTGCCAGCAGCGCCGGGCCTACAGTGGATACGCAGTATTTT. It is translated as CASSAGPTVDTQYF. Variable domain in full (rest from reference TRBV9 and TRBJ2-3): DSGVTQTPKHLITATGQRVTLRCSPRSGDLSVYWYQQSLDQGLQFLIQYYNGEERAKGNILERFSAQQFPDLHSELNLSSLELGDSALYFCASSAGPTVDTQYFGPGTRLTVL.

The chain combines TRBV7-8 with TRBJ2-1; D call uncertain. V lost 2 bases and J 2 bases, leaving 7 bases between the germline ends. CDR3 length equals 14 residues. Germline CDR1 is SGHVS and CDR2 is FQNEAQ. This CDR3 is CASSLYRAYNEQFF. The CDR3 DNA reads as TGTGCCAGCAGCTTATACCGGGCCTACAATGAGCAGTTCTTC.

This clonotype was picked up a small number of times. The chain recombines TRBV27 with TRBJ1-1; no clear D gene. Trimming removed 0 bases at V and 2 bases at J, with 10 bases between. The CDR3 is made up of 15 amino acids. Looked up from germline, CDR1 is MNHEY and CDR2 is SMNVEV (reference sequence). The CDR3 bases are TGTGCCAGCAGTTTATCAGGCGCCTTCAACACTGAAGCTTTCTTT. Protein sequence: CASSLSGAFNTEAFF.

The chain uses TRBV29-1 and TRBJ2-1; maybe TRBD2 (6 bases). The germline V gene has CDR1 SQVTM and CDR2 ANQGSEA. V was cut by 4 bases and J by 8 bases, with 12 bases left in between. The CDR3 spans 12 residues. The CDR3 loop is CSVGDGSHEQFF. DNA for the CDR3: TGCAGCGTTGGGGACGGGAGTCATGAGCAGTTCTTC.

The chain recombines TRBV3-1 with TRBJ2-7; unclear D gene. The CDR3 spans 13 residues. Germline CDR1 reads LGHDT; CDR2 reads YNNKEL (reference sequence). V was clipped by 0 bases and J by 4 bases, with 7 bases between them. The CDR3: CASSQDGRYEQYF. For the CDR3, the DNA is TGTGCCAGCAGCCAAGACGGGCGATACGAGCAGTACTTC.

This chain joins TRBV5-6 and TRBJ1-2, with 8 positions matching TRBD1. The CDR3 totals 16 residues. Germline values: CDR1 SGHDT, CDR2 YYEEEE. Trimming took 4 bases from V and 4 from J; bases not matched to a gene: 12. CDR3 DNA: TGTGCCAGCAGCGTCGTGCAGGGGGCGCAGGTCTATGGCTACACCTTC. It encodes CASSVVQGAQVYGYTF.

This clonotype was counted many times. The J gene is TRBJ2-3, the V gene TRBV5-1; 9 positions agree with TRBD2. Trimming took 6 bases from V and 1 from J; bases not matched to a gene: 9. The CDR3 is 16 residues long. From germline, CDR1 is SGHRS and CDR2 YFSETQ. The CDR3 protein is CASTLAGFRGTDTQYF. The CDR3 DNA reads TGCGCCAGCACCCTAGCGGGATTCCGTGGCACAGATACGCAGTATTTT.

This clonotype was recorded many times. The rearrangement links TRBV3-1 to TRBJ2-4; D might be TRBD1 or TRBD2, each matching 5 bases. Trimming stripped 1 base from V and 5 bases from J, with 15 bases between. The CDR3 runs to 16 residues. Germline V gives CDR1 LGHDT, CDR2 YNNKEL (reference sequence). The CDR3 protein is CASSQGWTPGQNIQYF. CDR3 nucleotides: TGTGCCAGCAGCCAAGGGTGGACTCCGGGGCAAAACATTCAGTACTTC.